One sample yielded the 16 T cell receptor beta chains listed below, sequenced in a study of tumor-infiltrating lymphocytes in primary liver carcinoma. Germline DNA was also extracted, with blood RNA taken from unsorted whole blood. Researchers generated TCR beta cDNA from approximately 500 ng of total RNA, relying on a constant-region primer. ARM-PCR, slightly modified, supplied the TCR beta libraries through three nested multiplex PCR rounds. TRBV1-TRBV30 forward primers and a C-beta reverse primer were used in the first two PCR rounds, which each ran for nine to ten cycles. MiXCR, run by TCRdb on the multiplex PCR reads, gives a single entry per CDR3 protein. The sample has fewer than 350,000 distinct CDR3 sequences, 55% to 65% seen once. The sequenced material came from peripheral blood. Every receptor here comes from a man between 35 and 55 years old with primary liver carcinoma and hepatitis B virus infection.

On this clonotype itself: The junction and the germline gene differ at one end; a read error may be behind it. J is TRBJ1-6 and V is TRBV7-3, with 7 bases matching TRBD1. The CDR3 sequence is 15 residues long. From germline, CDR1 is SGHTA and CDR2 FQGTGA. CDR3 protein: CASSLTGQYNSPLHF. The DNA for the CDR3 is TGTGCCAGCAGCCTAACGGGACAGTATAATTCACCCCTCCACTTT.

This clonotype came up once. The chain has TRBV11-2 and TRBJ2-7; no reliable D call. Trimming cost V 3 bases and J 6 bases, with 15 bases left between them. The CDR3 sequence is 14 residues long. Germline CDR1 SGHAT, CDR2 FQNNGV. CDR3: CASSFGMRGIEQYF. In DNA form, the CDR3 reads TGTGCCAGCAGCTTTGGTATGAGAGGTATCGAGCAGTACTTC. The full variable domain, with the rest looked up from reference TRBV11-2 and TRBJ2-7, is EAGVAQSPRYKIIEKRQSVAFWCNPISGHATLYWYQQILGQGPKLLIQFQNNGVVDDSQLPKDRFSAERLKGVDSTLKIQPAKLEDSAVYLCASSFGMRGIEQYFGPGTRLTVT.

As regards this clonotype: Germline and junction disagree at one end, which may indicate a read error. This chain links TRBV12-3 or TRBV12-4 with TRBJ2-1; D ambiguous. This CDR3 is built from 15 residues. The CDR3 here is CASSIDQAAYSEQFF. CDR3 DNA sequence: TGTGCCAGCAGTATCGATCAGGCTGCCTACAGTGAGCAGTTCTTC.

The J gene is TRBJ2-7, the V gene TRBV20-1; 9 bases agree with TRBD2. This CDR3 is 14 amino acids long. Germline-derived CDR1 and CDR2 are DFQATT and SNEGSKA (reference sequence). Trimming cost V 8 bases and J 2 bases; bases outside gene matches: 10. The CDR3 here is CSTSRASGTYEQYF. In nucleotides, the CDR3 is TGCAGTACCTCGCGGGCTAGCGGGACCTACGAGCAGTACTTC.

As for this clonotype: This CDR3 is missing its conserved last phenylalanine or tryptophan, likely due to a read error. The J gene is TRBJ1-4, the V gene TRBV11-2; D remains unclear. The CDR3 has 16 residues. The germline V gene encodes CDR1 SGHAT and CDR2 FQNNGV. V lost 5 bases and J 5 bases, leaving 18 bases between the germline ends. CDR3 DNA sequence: TGTGCCAGCAGCCCTCCCAGGCGCAGTGGGAATGAAAAACTGTTTTCT. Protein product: CASSPPRRSGNEKLFS.

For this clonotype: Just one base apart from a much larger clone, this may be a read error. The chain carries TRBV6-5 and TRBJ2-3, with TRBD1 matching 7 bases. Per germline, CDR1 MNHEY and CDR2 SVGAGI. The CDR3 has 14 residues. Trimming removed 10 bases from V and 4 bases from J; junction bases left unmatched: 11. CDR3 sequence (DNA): TGTGCCACCCTAGTGACAGGGCATCCAGATACGCAGTATTTT. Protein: CATLVTGHPDTQYF.

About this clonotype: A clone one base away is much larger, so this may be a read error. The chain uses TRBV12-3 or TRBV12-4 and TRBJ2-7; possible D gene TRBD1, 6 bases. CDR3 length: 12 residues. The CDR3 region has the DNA TGTGTCAGCAGTCGGACAGTCTACGAGCAGTACTTC. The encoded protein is CVSSRTVYEQYF.

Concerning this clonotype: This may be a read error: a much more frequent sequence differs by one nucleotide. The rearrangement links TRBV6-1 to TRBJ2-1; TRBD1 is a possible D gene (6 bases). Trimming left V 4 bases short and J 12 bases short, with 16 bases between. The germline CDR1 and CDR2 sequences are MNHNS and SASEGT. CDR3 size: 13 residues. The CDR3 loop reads CASSGLGARVQFF. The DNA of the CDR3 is TGTGCCAGCAGTGGTTTGGGGGCGCGGGTGCAGTTCTTC.

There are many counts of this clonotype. CDR3 sequence (DNA): TGCAGCGTTGTCCAGGGCGCAGAGACCCAGTACTTC. Its translation is CSVVQGAETQYF. The gene calls are TRBV29-1 and TRBJ2-5; D possibly corresponds to TRBD1 (5 bases). V was pared by 4 bases and J by 4 bases, with 10 bases between. There are 12 residues in the CDR3. In germline, CDR1 is SQVTM, CDR2 ANQGSEA.

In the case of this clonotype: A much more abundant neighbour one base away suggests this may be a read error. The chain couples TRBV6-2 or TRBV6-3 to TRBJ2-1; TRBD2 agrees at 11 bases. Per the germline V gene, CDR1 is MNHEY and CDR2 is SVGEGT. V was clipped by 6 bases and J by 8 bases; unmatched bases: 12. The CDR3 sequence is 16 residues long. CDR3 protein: CASSSFSGREDDEQFF. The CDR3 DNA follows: TGTGCCAGCAGCTCATTTAGCGGGAGGGAAGACGATGAGCAGTTCTTC.

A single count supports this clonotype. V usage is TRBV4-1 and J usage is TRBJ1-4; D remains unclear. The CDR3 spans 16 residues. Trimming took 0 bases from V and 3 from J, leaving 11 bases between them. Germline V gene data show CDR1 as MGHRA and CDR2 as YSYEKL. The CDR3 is CASSQDLGSANEKLFF. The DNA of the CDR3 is TGCGCCAGCAGCCAAGATCTGGGATCAGCTAATGAAAAACTGTTTTTT.

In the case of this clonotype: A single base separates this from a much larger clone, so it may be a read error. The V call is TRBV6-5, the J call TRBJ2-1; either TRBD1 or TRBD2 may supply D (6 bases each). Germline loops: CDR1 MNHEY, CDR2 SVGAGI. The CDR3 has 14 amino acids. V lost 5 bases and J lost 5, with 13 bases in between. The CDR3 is CASSDAGHHNEQFF. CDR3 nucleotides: TGTGCCAGCAGTGACGCGGGACACCACAATGAGCAGTTCTTC.

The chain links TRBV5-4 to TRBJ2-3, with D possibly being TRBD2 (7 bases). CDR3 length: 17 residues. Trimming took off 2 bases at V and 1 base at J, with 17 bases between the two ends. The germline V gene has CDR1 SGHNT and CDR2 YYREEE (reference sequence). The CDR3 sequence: CASSLGGGGIRTDTQYF. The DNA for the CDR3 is TGTGCCAGCAGCTTAGGGGGGGGAGGAATACGCACAGATACGCAGTATTTT.

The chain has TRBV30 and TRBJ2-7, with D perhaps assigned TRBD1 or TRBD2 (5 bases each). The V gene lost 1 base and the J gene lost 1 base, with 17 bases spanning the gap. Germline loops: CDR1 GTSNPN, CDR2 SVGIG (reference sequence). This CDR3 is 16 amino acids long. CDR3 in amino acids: CAWSALGAALSYEQYF. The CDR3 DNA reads TGTGCCTGGAGTGCCCTCGGGGCAGCTCTATCCTACGAGCAGTACTTC.

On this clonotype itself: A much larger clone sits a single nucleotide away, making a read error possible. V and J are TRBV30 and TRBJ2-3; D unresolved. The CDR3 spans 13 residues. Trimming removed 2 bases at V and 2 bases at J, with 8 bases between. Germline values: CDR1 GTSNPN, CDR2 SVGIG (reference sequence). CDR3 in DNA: TGTGCCTGGAGTTTGAAAGACACAGATACGCAGTATTTT. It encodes CAWSLKDTDTQYF.

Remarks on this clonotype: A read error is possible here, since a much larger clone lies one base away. The CDR3 reads CASSYGQGALEKYF. The CDR3 DNA reads as TGTGCCAGCAGTTATGGTCAGGGGGCCCTCGAGAAGTACTTC. V usage is TRBV6-5 and J usage is TRBJ2-7, with 8 positions matching TRBD1. CDR1 is MNHEY, CDR2 SVGAGI, per germline. The CDR3 runs to 14 residues.